The clone carrying this TCR beta chain was recorded a few times. Germline CDR1 is SGHTA and CDR2 is FQGNSA. The CDR3 contains 15 residues. Trimming shortened V by 1 base and J by 7 bases, and 16 bases separated the two germline ends. These data come from a study of blood T cell repertoires in COVID-19. At the level of the study: The samples span acute and convalescent COVID-19 from the United States, Italy and Spain. PBMCs, B-cell-depleted T cells, or T cells were the source of the cDNA or gDNA that made up the material.

Source study methods: Amplification from reference gene primers served as the basis for estimated nucleated cell counts. Profiling relied on immunoSEQ multiplex PCR, and the TCRdb table lists in-frame clones only, not all of them. That table is the source of V, J and clone size, and D and trimming were worked out from the DNA. The sample has some 200,000 clones, 80% to 90% seen once; the top ten hold 0.75% to 0.9%. The specimen was peripheral blood. The TCR comes from a woman aged 70-85 years with acute or convalescent COVID-19. The chain links TRBV7-2 to TRBJ1-2; D is possibly TRBD1 (5 bases). The CDR3 loop is CASSLGVPTQGGYTF. CDR3 coding DNA: TGTGCCAGCAGCTTAGGAGTACCAACCCAGGGTGGCTACACCTTC.